Given below is one TCR beta chain in context. This CDR3 is built from 12 residues. Germline values: CDR1 MNHEY, CDR2 SMNVEV (reference sequence). This sample is part of a study of monozygotic twins with inflammatory bowel disease. Using the 5' RACE reads, TCRdb records one entry per CDR3 protein without DNA. This sample lists roughly 320,000 distinct CDR3 sequences; its ten largest clones have over 5%. The sample consisted of blood. The V gene is TRBV27, the J gene TRBJ2-5; no DNA is available, so the TRBD2 call from TCRdb remains unchecked. This clonotype was sampled from a human donor with ulcerative colitis or Crohn's disease, or a healthy co-twin of an affected twin (not recorded which). The CDR3 reads CASISGGGTQYF.